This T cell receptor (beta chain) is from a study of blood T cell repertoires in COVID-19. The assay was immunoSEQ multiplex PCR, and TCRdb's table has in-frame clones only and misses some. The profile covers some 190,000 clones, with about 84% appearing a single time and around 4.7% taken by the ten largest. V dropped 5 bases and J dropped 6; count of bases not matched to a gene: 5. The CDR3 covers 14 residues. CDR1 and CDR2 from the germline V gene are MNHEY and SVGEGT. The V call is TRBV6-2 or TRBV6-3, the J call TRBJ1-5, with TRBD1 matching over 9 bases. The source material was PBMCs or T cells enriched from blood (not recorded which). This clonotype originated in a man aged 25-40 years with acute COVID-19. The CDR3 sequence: CASSRTGGGQPQHF. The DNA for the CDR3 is TGTGCCAGCAGTCGCACAGGGGGCGGTCAGCCCCAGCATTTT.